The 5 T cell receptor beta chains in this list originate from one sample, sequenced in a study of blood T cell repertoires in COVID-19. Some clones are missing from TCRdb's copy, which holds only in-frame ones; the method was immunoSEQ multiplex PCR. The data hold tens of thousands of clones, with approximately 88% observed a single time. The sequencing sample was made of peripheral blood. Receptors originate from a human donor in a cohort sampled during active COVID-19.

This clone appeared once. CDR3 loop: CASSLGGVLNEQFF. The CDR3 region has the DNA TGTGCCAGCAGCTTAGGTGGAGTACTGAATGAGCAGTTCTTC. This chain links TRBV11-3 with TRBJ2-1; unclear D gene. CDR3 length: 14 amino acids. Germline lookup yields CDR1 SGHNT and CDR2 YENEEA. The V end lost 1 base, the J end lost 7 bases, and 11 bases lay between the germline ends. Based on the CDR3 plus reference TRBV11-3 and TRBJ2-1, the full variable domain is EAGVVQSPRYKIIEKKQPVAFWCNPISGHNTLYWYLQNLGQGPELLIRYENEEAVDDSQLPKDRFSAERLKGVDSTLKIQPAELGDSAVYLCASSLGGVLNEQFFGPGTRLTVL.

The chain employs TRBV5-4 and TRBJ2-5, with 12 bases that match TRBD2. Germline-derived CDR1 and CDR2 are SGHNT and YYREEE (reference sequence). V shed 4 bases and J 4 bases; nucleotides not matched to a gene: 11. The CDR3 has 17 residues. For the CDR3, the DNA is TGTGCCAGCAGCCCTAGCGGGGGGGGCCACCTGCGAGAGACCCAGTACTTC. Amino acids: CASSPSGGGHLRETQYF.

J is TRBJ2-3 and V is TRBV7-9; 8 bases fit TRBD2. V lost 5 bases and J lost 1; bases outside the gene matches: 8. There are 16 residues in the CDR3. CDR1 is SEHNR, CDR2 FQNEAQ, per germline (reference sequence). This CDR3 is CASSKGLAWGTDTQYF. The CDR3 DNA follows: TGTGCCAGCAGCAAAGGACTAGCTTGGGGCACAGATACGCAGTATTTT.

The chain employs TRBV28 and TRBJ2-7, with D unresolved. The CDR3 spans 13 residues. The germline V and J ends were trimmed by 6 bases and 4 bases, with 13 bases remaining between them. Germline V gene data show CDR1 as MDHEN and CDR2 as SYDVKM. CDR3 nucleotides: TGTGCCAGCAGCCGCCACGGGTTTTACGAGCAGTACTTC. Protein sequence: CASSRHGFYEQYF.

This rearrangement joins TRBV9 to TRBJ1-1; a weak D match, TRBD1 (5 bases). Germline V CDR1 and CDR2: SGDLS, YYNGEE. This CDR3 has 15 residues. V lost 0 bases and J lost 10, with 19 bases in between. The chain's CDR3 is CASSVVMGPDVGAFF. CDR3 DNA: TGTGCCAGCAGCGTAGTCATGGGGCCCGACGTCGGAGCTTTCTTT. Looking up the rest from reference TRBV9 and TRBJ1-1 gives the full variable domain: DSGVTQTPKHLITATGQRVTLRCSPRSGDLSVYWYQQSLDQGLQFLIQYYNGEERAKGNILERFSAQQFPDLHSELNLSSLELGDSALYFCASSVVMGPDVGAFFGQGTRLTVV.